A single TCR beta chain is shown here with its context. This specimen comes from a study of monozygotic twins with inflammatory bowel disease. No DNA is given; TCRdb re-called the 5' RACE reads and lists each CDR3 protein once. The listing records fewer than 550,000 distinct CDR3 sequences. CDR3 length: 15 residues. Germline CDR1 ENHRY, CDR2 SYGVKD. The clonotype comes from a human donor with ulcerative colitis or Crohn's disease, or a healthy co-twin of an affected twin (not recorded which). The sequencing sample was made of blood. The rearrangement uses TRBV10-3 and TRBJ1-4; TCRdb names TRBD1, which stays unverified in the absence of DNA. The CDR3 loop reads CAISDPRDRNEKLFF.